This T cell receptor beta chain was obtained from a study of cytomegalovirus exposure and HLA in healthy donors. For this clone: What it binds is unknown.

Germline V gene sequence: CDR1 GTSNPN, CDR2 SVGIG (reference sequence). There are 17 residues in the CDR3. V lost 2 bases to trimming and J lost 4 bases; unmatched junction nucleotides: 13. Study-wide results and caveats: Associated with HLA alleles at 0.05 false discovery rate in a later analysis were fewer than 20,000 TCR beta sequences. Productive rates of about 90% or about 30% were seen for most TCR beta V segments in an earlier analysis. High specificity and sensitivity for cytomegalovirus status were reported for the classifier. Fewer N-insertions than the roughly 700-donor mean were reportedly shown by an Asian-associated ancestry cluster in a later analysis.

The study ran its PCR with 60 Vbeta and 13 Jbeta primers. Sequencing was performed with immunoSEQ multiplex PCR; in TCRdb, only in-frame clones are kept and a portion is missing. Altogether about 41,000 clones are present, around 85% being singletons, with the ten largest covering about 2.9%. The chain links TRBV30 to TRBJ1-5, with 8 bases fitting TRBD1. The sequence was obtained from a man aged 50-60 years in good health and CMV-seronegative. The specimen was PBMCs. CDR3 coding DNA: TGTGCCTGGAGTCGAGGATCAGGACAGGGTATGAATCAGCCCCAGCATTTT. Translated, it gives CAWSRGSGQGMNQPQHF.